One sample yielded the 8 T cell receptor beta chains listed below, sequenced in a study of CD8 T cells in Susac syndrome. Reverse transcription used roughly 0.45 to 1 ug RNA and random hexamers. TCRdb used MiXCR to reprocess the immunoSEQ multiplex PCR reads, holding one entry per CDR3 protein. The table lists approximately 150,000 distinct CDR3 sequences, approximately 93% of them singletons. The sample consisted of CD4+ T cells from PBMCs. All receptors come from a human donor with multiple sclerosis.

The V gene is TRBV30, the J gene TRBJ1-5; weak D call: TRBD1 (6 bases). Per the germline V gene, CDR1 is GTSNPN and CDR2 is SVGIG (reference sequence). Trimming removed 5 bases from V and 3 bases from J, with 8 bases in between. The CDR3 spans 12 residues. The CDR3 reads CAWGGHNQPQHF. CDR3 DNA sequence: TGTGCCTGGGGGGGGCACAATCAGCCCCAGCATTTT.

The chain combines TRBV30 with TRBJ2-1, with D unresolved. Trimming removed 5 bases at V and 4 bases at J, with 6 bases between. The CDR3 consists of 11 residues. Germline CDR1 is GTSNPN and CDR2 is SVGIG (reference sequence). This CDR3 reads CAWAFYNEQFF. The CDR3 DNA reads as TGTGCCTGGGCATTTTACAATGAGCAGTTCTTC.

V is TRBV7-9 and J is TRBJ2-3, with 10 nucleotides matching TRBD1. CDR3 size: 16 residues. Per germline, CDR1 SEHNR and CDR2 FQNEAQ (reference sequence). J was trimmed by 5 bases and V by 5 bases; bases with no gene match: 10. The DNA of the CDR3 is TGTGCCAGCAGCCCGCGACAGGGGGCGGTGCGAGATACGCAGTATTTT. This encodes CASSPRQGAVRDTQYF.

V gene TRBV6-6 combines with J gene TRBJ1-4, with a weak D call TRBD1 (5 bases). From germline, CDR1 is MNHNY and CDR2 SVGAGI (reference sequence). This CDR3 contains 13 residues. With 5 bases removed from V and 5 bases from J, the gap between germline ends came to 9 bases. CDR3 in DNA: TGTGCCAGCAGTCCTCAGGGAAATGAAAAACTGTTTTTT. Protein: CASSPQGNEKLFF.

The chain carries TRBV5-1 and TRBJ2-3; TRBD2 is a possible D gene (5 bases). Per the germline V gene, CDR1 is SGHRS and CDR2 is YFSETQ. The CDR3 spans 15 residues. The V end was cut by 0 bases, the J end by 0 bases, with 8 bases between. Here the CDR3 DNA reads TGCGCCAGCAGCTTGGACAGCGGAAGCACAGATACGCAGTATTTT. Translating it yields CASSLDSGSTDTQYF.

The V gene is TRBV2, the J gene TRBJ1-6, with D maybe TRBD1 (6 bases). Trimming took off 7 bases at V and 7 bases at J, with 11 bases between the two ends. Per the germline V gene, CDR1 is SNHLY and CDR2 is FYNNEI. This CDR3 is built from 13 residues. CDR3 nucleotides: TGTGCCAGCAATGGGCAGGGGAATTCACCCCTCCACTTT. Translating gives CASNGQGNSPLHF.

The chain uses TRBV19 and TRBJ2-3; unclear D gene. The CDR3 runs to 17 residues. The V and J ends lost 5 bases and 0 bases respectively, with 18 bases between them. Germline V lookup: CDR1 LNHDA, CDR2 SQIVND (reference sequence). The CDR3 reads CASSPARSAASTDTQYF. The CDR3 coding sequence is TGTGCCAGTAGTCCCGCCAGGAGCGCCGCGAGCACAGATACGCAGTATTTT.

The V gene is TRBV12-3 or TRBV12-4, the J gene TRBJ1-2; D unresolved. Trimming left V 5 bases short and J 10 bases short, with 17 bases between. The CDR3 consists of 13 residues. CDR3 in DNA: TGTGCCAGCAGTCCCAATCGGATACTTGACTACACCTTC. It codes for CASSPNRILDYTF.